This section outlines one T cell receptor (beta chain) sequence together with its context. The data belong to a study of blood T cell repertoires in COVID-19. Method: immunoSEQ multiplex PCR; TCRdb's copy keeps in-frame clones and lacks some. Here the sample spans nearly 250,000 clones, around nine tenths being singletons. CDR3 length: 14 residues. Germline V gene lookup returns CDR1 SGHTA and CDR2 FQGNSA. The ends were cut back, 1 base at V and 8 bases at J, with 12 bases in the middle. This receptor was identified in a woman aged 60-75 years who had recovered from COVID-19. What was sequenced was peripheral blood. V and J are TRBV7-2 and TRBJ1-5; D is ambiguous. The CDR3 DNA is TGTGCCAGCAGCTTAGGGCGGGGTGGAAAGCCCCAGCATTTT. As protein: CASSLGRGGKPQHF.